This T cell receptor (beta chain) was recorded in a study of PD-1 blockade in classical Hodgkin lymphoma. TCRdb's table, derived via immunoSEQ multiplex PCR, lists solely in-frame clones and lacks some. This table has 75,000 to 100,000 clones, roughly 80% appearing once. Following autologous stem cell transplantation, relapse occurred in every patient, and exposure to brentuximab vedotin varied. Study observations and caveats: By C4D1 there was a significant rise in CD4+ TCR diversity but not in CD8+ TCR diversity.

Details on this clone: Its antigen is unknown.

The sequencing used peripheral blood mononuclear cells (PBMCs), collected before the second cycle of nivolumab. This receptor was taken from a human donor with classical Hodgkin lymphoma.

The CDR3 DNA reads TGCGCCAGCAGTGCCCACAATGAGCAGTTCTTC. This translates into CASSAHNEQFF. This rearrangement joins TRBV10-2 to TRBJ2-1; no definite D call. Germline CDR1 and CDR2: WSHSY and SAAADI. The germline V and J ends were trimmed by 4 bases and 5 bases, with 3 bases remaining between them. The CDR3 runs to 11 residues.